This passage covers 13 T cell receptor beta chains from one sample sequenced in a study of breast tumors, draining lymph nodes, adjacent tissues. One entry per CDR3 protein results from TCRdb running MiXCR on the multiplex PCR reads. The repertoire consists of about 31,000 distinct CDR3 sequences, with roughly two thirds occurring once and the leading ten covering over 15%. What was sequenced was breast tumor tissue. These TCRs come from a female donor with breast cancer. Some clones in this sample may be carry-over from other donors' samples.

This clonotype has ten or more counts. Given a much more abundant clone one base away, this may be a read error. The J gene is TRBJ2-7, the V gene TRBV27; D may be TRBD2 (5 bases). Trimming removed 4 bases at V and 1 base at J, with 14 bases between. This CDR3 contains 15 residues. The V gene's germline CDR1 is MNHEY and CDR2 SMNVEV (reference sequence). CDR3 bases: TGTGCCAGCAGTTCATCAAAGGGAGTTTCCTACGAGCAGTACTTC. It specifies CASSSSKGVSYEQYF.

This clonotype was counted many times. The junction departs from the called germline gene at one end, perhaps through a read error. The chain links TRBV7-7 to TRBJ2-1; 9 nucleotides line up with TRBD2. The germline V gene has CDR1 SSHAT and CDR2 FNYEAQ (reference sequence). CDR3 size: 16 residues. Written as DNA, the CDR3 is TGTGCTAGCAGCCCCAGGACTAGCGCGGGTTACAATGAGCAGTTCTTC. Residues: CASSPRTSAGYNEQFF.

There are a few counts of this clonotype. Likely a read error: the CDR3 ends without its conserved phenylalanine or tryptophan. The CDR3: CASSPTQGYYEQYH. The CDR3 DNA follows: TGTGCCAGCAGCCCCACGCAGGGCTACTACGAGCAGTACCAC. The chain joins TRBV7-9 to TRBJ2-7, with D possibly matching TRBD1 (5 bases). The ends were cut back, 5 bases at V and 3 bases at J, with 14 bases in the middle. CDR3 length: 14 residues. Germline CDR1 SEHNR, CDR2 FQNEAQ (reference sequence).

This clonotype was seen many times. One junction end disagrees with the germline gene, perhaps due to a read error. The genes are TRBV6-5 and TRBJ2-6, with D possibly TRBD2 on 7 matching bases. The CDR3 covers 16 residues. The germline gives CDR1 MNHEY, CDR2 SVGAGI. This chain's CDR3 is CASSHSGGAGANVLTF. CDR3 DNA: TGTGCCAGCAGTCACTCGGGGGGCGCTGGGGCCAACGTCCTGACTTTC.

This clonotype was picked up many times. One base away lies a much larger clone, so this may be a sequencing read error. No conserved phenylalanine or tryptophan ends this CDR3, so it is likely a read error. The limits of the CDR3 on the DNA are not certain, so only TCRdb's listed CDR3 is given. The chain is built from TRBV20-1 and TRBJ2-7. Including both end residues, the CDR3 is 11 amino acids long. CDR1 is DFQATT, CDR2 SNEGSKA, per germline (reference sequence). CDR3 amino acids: CSARRGFEQSL.

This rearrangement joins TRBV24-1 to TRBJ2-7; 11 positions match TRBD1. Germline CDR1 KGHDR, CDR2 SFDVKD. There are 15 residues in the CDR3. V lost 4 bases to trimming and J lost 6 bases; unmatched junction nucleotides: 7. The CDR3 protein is CATSEPTDRGREQYF. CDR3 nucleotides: TGTGCCACCAGTGAACCTACGGACAGGGGGCGCGAGCAGTACTTC.

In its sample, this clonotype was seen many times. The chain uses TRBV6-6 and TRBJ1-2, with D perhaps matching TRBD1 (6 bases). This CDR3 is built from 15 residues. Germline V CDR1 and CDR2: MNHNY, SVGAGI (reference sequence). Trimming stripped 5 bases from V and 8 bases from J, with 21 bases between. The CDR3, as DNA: TGTGCCAGCAGTGGAAACCGTGACAGGCCGGGGGGCTACACCTTC. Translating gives CASSGNRDRPGGYTF.

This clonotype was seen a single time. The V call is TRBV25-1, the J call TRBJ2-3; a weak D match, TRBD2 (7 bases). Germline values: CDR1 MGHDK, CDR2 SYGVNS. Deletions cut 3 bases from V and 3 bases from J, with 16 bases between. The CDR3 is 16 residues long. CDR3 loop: CASSDFERGGTDTQYF. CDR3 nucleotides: TGTGCCAGCAGTGATTTTGAAAGGGGGGGAACAGATACGCAGTATTTT.

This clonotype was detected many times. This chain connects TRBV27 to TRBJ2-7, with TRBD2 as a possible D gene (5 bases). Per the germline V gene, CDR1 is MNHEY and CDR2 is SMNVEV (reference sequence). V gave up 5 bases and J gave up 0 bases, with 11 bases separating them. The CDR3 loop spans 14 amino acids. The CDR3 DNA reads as TGTGCCAGCAGTAAAGCGGAAAGCTCCTACGAGCAGTACTTC. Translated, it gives CASSKAESSYEQYF.

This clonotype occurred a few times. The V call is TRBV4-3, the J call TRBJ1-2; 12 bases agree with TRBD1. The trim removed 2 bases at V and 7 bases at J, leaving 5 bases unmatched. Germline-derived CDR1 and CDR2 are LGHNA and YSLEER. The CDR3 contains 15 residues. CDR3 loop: CASSQFGTGGTGYTF. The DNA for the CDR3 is TGCGCCAGCAGCCAATTCGGGACAGGGGGCACTGGCTACACCTTC.

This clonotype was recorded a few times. The CDR3 protein is CASSLSRPTGTQYF. The DNA of the CDR3 is TGTGCCAGCAGCTTATCACGTCCTACGGGAACCCAGTACTTC. This rearrangement joins TRBV7-2 to TRBJ2-5; D might be TRBD2 (5 bases). Per the germline V gene, CDR1 is SGHTA and CDR2 is FQGNSA. Trimming removed 2 bases from V and 8 bases from J, with 15 bases in between. This CDR3 spans 14 amino acids. The full variable domain, with the rest looked up from reference TRBV7-2 and TRBJ2-5, is GAGVSQSPSNKVTEKGKDVELRCDPISGHTALYWYRQSLGQGLEFLIYFQGNSAPDKSGLPSDRFSAERTGGSVSTLTIQRTQQEDSAVYLCASSLSRPTGTQYFGPGTRLLVL.

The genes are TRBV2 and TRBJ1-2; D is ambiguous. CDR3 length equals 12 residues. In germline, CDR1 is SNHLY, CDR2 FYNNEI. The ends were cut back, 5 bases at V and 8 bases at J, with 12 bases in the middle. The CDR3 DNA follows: TGTGCCAGCAGTCCCCGCCTAGGGGGCTACACCTTC. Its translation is CASSPRLGGYTF. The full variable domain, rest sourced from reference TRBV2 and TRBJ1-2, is EPEVTQTPSHQVTQMGQEVILRCVPISNHLYFYWYRQILGQKVEFLVSFYNNEISEKSEIFDDQFSVERPDGSNFTLKIRSTKLEDSAMYFCASSPRLGGYTFGSGTRLTVV.

Here the CDR3 DNA reads TGTGCCAGCAGCTTAGGTAGGACTCTCGGTGCGCAGTACTTC. Amino acids: CASSLGRTLGAQYF. This sequence joins TRBV7-9 and TRBJ2-7; D is possibly TRBD2 (5 bases). The CDR3 sequence is 14 residues long. V lost 1 base to trimming and J lost 9 bases, with 16 bases between them. The V gene's germline CDR1 is SEHNR and CDR2 FQNEAQ (reference sequence).